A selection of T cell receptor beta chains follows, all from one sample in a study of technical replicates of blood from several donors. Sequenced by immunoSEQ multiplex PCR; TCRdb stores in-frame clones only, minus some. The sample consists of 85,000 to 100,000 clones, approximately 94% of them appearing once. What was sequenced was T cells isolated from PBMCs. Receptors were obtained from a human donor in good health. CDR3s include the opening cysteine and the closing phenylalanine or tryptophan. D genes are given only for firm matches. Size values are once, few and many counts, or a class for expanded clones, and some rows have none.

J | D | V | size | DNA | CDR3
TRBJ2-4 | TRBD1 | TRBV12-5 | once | TGTGCTAGTGGCCCGGACAGGGGACTAATTCAGTACTTC | CASGPDRGLIQYF
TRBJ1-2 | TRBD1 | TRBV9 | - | TGTGCCAGCAGCGGAGACAGGGCCCATGGCTACACCTTC | CASSGDRAHGYTF
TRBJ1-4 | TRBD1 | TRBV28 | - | TGTGCCAGCAGTACGACAGGGCAGGGTGAAAAACTGTTTTTT | CASSTTGQGEKLFF
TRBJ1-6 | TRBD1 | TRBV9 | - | TGTGCCAGCAGCTCCGGGACAGGGATAGGGGATAATTCACCCCTCCACTTT | CASSSGTGIGDNSPLHF
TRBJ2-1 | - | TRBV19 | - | TGTGCCAGTTCAAGGTACGCGGGGTACAATGAGCAGTTCTTC | CASSRYAGYNEQFF
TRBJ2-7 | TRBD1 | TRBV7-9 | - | TGTGCCAGCAGCAGCCGGGACAGGGGGCCGGCCTACGAGCAGTACTTC | CASSSRDRGPAYEQYF
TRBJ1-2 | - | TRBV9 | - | TGTGCCAGCAGCGTAGAGGACAGCTCCTATGGCTACACCTTC | CASSVEDSSYGYTF
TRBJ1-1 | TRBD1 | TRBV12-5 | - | TGTGCTAGTGGTCGGACAGGGCCCATGAACACTGAAGCTTTCTTT | CASGRTGPMNTEAFF
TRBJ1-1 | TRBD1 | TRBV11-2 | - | TGTGCCAGCAGCCCGCAAGACAGGGGAGCTTTCTTT | CASSPQDRGAFF
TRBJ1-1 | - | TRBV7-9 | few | TGTGCCAGCAGCCCAACAGGGCTAGCCGGAGGAGAGAACACTGAAGCTTTCTTT | CASSPTGLAGGENTEAFF
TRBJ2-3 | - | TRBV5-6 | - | TGTGCCAGCTCCCAAAGAGGGGGAGACACAGATACGCAGTATTTT | CASSQRGGDTDTQYF
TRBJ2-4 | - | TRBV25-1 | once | TGTGCCAGCAGTGGAGAACAGGGATTGGCCAAAAACATTCAGTACTTC | CASSGEQGLAKNIQYF
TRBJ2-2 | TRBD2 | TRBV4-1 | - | TGCGCCAGCAGCCAACTAGGACTAGCGGGAGGCCGGGGTACCGGGGAGCTGTTTTTT | CASSQLGLAGGRGTGELFF
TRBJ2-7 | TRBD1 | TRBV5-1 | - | TGCGCCAGCAGCTTGGGCCGACAGGGACCCTACGAGCAGTACTTC | CASSLGRQGPYEQYF
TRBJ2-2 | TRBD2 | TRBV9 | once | TGTGCCAGCAGCGTAGGAGCTAGCGGGAGCTTGGGGACCGGGGAGCTGTTTTTT | CASSVGASGSLGTGELFF
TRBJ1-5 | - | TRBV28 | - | TGTGCCAGCAGCGCACCTCCCGAGTTTCCGCTTCAGCCCCAGCATTTT | CASSAPPEFPLQPQHF
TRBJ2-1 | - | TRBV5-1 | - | TGCGCCAGCAGCTTGGAGTCTGGGCCATACAATGAGCAGTTCTTC | CASSLESGPYNEQFF
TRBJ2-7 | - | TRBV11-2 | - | TGTGCCAGCAGCTTAGATCTAGGGAGAAACTACGAGCAGTACTTC | CASSLDLGRNYEQYF
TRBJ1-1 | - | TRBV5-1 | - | TGCGCCAGCAGCTATTCCGGGACAGAAGCTTTCTTT | CASSYSGTEAFF
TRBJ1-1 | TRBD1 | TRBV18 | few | TGTGCCAGCTCACCACCTTCTGTAGGGGGCGCGTTGAACACTGAAGCTTTCTTT | CASSPPSVGGALNTEAFF
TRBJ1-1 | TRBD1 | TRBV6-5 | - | TGTGCCAGCAGTGGACAGGGGGACACTGAAGCTTTCTTT | CASSGQGDTEAFF
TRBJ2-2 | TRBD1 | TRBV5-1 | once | TGCGCCAGCAGACGGGACAGACCCGGGGAGCTGTTTTTT | CASRRDRPGELFF
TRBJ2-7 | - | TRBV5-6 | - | TGTGCCAGCAGCTTGGGGTCCGGGGGCTACGAGCAGTACTTC | CASSLGSGGYEQYF
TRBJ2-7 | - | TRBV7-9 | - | TGTGCCACGCTCGGGACATCCGGACTCATTACCTACGAGCAGTACTTC | CATLGTSGLITYEQYF
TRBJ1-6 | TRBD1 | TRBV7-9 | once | TGTGCCAGCAGCGGCGACAGGGACTCACCCCTCCACTTT | CASSGDRDSPLHF
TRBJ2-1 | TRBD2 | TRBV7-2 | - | TGTGCCAGCAGCGTACACGGGACTAGCGGAGAGCAGTTCTTC | CASSVHGTSGEQFF
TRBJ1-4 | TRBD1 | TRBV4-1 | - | TGCGCCAGCAGCCAAGCCCCGACAGGGGCTACTAATGAAAAACTGTTTTTT | CASSQAPTGATNEKLFF
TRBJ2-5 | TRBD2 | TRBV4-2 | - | TGTGCCAGCAGCCAAGAAGGGGATAGCGGGGGGGCCAGGGAGACCCAGTACTTC | CASSQEGDSGGARETQYF
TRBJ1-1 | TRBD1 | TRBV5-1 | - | TGCGCCAGCAGCCGGGACAGGGCAACTTTCTTT | CASSRDRATFF
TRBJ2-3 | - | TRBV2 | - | TGTGCCAGCAGTGATAGGACAGCTAGCACAGATACGCAGTATTTT | CASSDRTASTDTQYF
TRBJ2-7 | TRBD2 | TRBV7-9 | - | TGTGCCAGCAGCTTGGAACTAGCGGGAGCCGAGCAGTACTTC | CASSLELAGAEQYF
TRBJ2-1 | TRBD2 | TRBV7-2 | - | TGTGCCAGCAGCTTAGCGGGAGCGGGGGGGTTTAATGAGCAGTTCTTC | CASSLAGAGGFNEQFF
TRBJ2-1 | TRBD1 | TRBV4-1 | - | TGCGCCAGCAGCCAACTCATGTGGGGACAGGGGGTCTTTCAGCGGCGCAATGAGCAGTTCTTC | CASSQLMWGQGVFQRRNEQFF
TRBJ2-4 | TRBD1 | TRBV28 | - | TGTGCCAGCAGTCCACTGACAGGGAAAGGGGGAAACATTCAGTACTTC | CASSPLTGKGGNIQYF
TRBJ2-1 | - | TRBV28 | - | TGTGCCAGCAGTTTCGGTATAGGGGAGGACAATGAGCAGTTCTTC | CASSFGIGEDNEQFF
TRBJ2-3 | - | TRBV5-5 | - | TGTGCCAGCAGCCCACCACTAGAATGGGATACGCAGTATTTT | CASSPPLEWDTQYF
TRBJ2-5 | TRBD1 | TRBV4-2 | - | TGTGCCAGCAGCCAAGGCTCAGGGGGCGCGGAGACCCAGTACTTC | CASSQGSGGAETQYF
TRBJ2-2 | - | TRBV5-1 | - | TGCGCCAGCAGCTTCAGGGATTACACCGGGGAGCTGTTTTTT | CASSFRDYTGELFF
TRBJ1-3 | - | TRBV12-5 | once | TGTGCTAGTGGTTTGGTGCAGGGGACGTTTGGAAACACCATATATTTT | CASGLVQGTFGNTIYF
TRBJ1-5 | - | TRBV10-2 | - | TGCGCCAGCACCTCGACAGGCAATCAGCCCCAGCATTTT | CASTSTGNQPQHF
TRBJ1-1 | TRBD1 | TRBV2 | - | TGTGCCAGCAGTGACTGGACAGGAGGATGGACTGAAGCTTTCTTT | CASSDWTGGWTEAFF
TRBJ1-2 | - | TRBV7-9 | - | TGTGCCAGCAACCACGAGGGGGAAGACAGACTTAACTATGGCTACACCTTC | CASNHEGEDRLNYGYTF